This paragraph covers one TCR beta chain sequence. These data originate in a study of blood T cell repertoires in COVID-19. The CDR3 totals 14 residues. Germline assignment: CDR1 LGHDT and CDR2 YNNKEL (reference sequence). Losses at the gene ends were 4 bases for V and 13 bases for J; bases not matched to a gene: 6. This table comes from immunoSEQ multiplex PCR, and its TCRdb copy is limited to in-frame clones, with some not included. Of more than 110,000 clones in the sample, around 80% are singletons; the top ten hold 4.5%. V usage is TRBV3-1 (or the pseudogene TRBV3-2) and J usage is TRBJ2-3; 15 nucleotides align to TRBD2. The TCR was taken from a woman over 75 with active or convalescent COVID-19. Specimen: peripheral blood. CDR3 DNA sequence: TGTGCCAGCAGCCGGGGACTAGCGGGGGGATCGAAGTATTTT. Protein sequence: CASSRGLAGGSKYF.